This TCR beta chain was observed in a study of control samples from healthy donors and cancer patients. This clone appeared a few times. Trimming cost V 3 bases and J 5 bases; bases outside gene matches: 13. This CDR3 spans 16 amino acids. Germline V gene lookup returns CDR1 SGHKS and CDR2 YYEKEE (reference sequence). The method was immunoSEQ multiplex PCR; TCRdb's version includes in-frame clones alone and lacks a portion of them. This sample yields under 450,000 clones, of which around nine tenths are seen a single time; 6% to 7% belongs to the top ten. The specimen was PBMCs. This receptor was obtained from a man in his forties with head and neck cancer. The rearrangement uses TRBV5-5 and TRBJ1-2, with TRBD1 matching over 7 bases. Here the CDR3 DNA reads TGTGCCAGCAGCTCGGCAAGGACAGGAAGAGGATATGGCTACACCTTC. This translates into CASSSARTGRGYGYTF.